The following is a TCR beta chain sequence with its context. No antigen is known for it. One end of the junction varies from germline; a read error may be responsible. TCRdb re-analysed the reads in MiXCR, keeping a single row per CDR3 protein. Of 250,000 to 300,000 distinct CDR3 sequences listed, 9.1% are singletons. Germline values: CDR1 LGHDT, CDR2 YNNKEL (reference sequence). The CDR3 consists of 15 residues. The sample originates from a study of T cell repertoires in cytomegalovirus infection. The wider study: Public signatures in TCR beta pointed to CMV infection and matching HLA type.

Notes on the study in general: People with CMV and the relevant HLA were identified by cumulative public TCR beta family frequency.

The sample consisted of PBMCs. The clonotype was recovered from a human donor in good health (CMV status not recorded). Some clones in this sample may be carry-over from other donors' samples. The chain combines TRBV3-1 with TRBJ1-1; 9 bases are a match to TRBD1. CDR3 region: CASSHAGTGNSEAFF. DNA of the CDR3: TGTGCCAGCAGCCATGCCGGGACAGGGAACTCTGAAGCTTTCTTT.